The 19 T cell receptor beta chains presented below share a single source sample, sequenced in a study of tissue T cells after allogeneic stem cell transplantation. The protocol was immunoSEQ multiplex PCR, while the TCRdb copy is restricted to in-frame clones and leaves out a portion. Of about 2,700 clones listed, roughly 44% were seen once; the top ten hold approximately 25%. Time point reported: mouse harvest day 14 after allogeneic transplant. The graft held 10^6 splenic CD5+ T cells and 10^7 T-cell-depleted bone marrow cells. Sequencing used gut tissue. Receptors originate from a female BALB/c mouse given C57BL/6 T cells with graft-versus-host disease after an allogeneic hematopoietic cell transplant.

This clone was seen a handful of times. Gene names and germline refer to mouse. The read falls 1 residue short of the CDR3 end, and the missing part is taken from the germline J gene. J is TRBJ2-7 and V is TRBV13-1, with D perhaps TRBD1 (6 bases). The V gene's germline CDR1 is NSHNY and CDR2 SYGAGN. The CDR3 contains 14 residues. The ends were cut back, 2 bases at V and 2 bases at J, with 11 bases in the middle. The CDR3 sequence: CASSDPGQPYEQYF. The CDR3 bases that were read are TGTGCCAGCAGTGACCCGGGACAACCCTATGAACAGTAC.

This clone was counted a few times. Mouse gene names and germline throughout. The read finishes 1 residue shy of the CDR3 end, and the germline J gene is used to complete it. The V call is TRBV13-1, the J call TRBJ2-1; 10 bases match TRBD2. Germline CDR1 and CDR2: NSHNY and SYGAGN. This CDR3 comprises 16 residues. V lost 0 bases to trimming and J lost 3 bases; unmatched junction nucleotides: 3. The part of the CDR3 DNA that was read is TGTGCCAGCAGTGATGCAACTGGGGGGGTCTATGCTGAGCAGTTC. Residues: CASSDATGGVYAEQF. The full CDR3 is CASSDATGGVYAEQFF.

Of note for this clone: Each gene name is a mouse one. From the germline J gene comes the end of the CDR3, since the read stops 1 residue before it. The chain joins TRBV31 to TRBJ2-7; TRBD2 might be the D (6 bases). The V gene's germline CDR1 is GKSSPN and CDR2 SITVG. The CDR3 loop spans 13 amino acids. V was cut by 5 bases and J by 6 bases, with 17 bases left in between. The CDR3 reads CAWRLSGDSEQYF. CDR3 bases read: TGTGCCTGGCGCCTAAGCGGGGACTCTGAACAGTAC. Variable domain in full (rest from reference TRBV31 and TRBJ2-7): AQTIHQWPVAEIKAVGSPLSLGCTIKGKSSPNLYWYWQATGGTLQQLFYSITVGQVESVVQLNLSASRPKDDQFILSTEKLLLSHSGFYLCAWRLSGDSEQYFGPGTRLTVL.

This clone was found a few times. Gene names are the mouse ones. Here the CDR3 reads CASSSDWSNTLYF. The sequenced CDR3 bases are TGTGCCAGCAGCTCGGACTGGTCAAACACCTTGTAC. The chain couples TRBV4 to TRBJ2-4; 7 bases align to TRBD2. Sequencing ends 1 residue short of the CDR3 end; the germline J gene provides the rest. CDR3 size: 13 residues. V gave up 4 bases and J gave up 5 bases; unmatched junction bases: 3. Germline V lookup: CDR1 LGHDT, CDR2 YNNKQL (reference sequence).

Details on this clone: Gene names denote mouse genes. The read is 1 residue too short to cover the CDR3 end, so that end is filled in from the germline J gene. This chain links TRBV12-1 with TRBJ2-1; 9 nucleotides agree with TRBD1. The V segment lost 6 bases and the J segment 8 bases; nucleotides outside the gene matches: 4. Germline assignment: CDR1 SGHSN and CDR2 HYEKVE. The CDR3 length is 12 residues. The part of the CDR3 DNA that was read is TGTGCCAGCCGGGACAGGGAACCTGAGCAGTTC. Its translation is CASRDREPEQF. The complete CDR3 sequence is CASRDREPEQFF.

A few counts support this clone. Gene names are the mouse ones. From the germline J gene comes the end of the CDR3, since the read stops 1 residue before it. The V and J genes are TRBV23 and TRBJ2-5. Germline CDR1 and CDR2: KGHTA and FQNQQP. This CDR3 has 15 residues. CDR3 amino acids: CSSSQSAINQDTQYF. The sequenced CDR3 bases are TGCTCCAGCAGTCAATCGGCGATTAACCAAGACACCCAGTAC. The full variable domain, with the rest looked up from reference TRBV23 and TRBJ2-5, is DAAVTQKPRYLIKMKGQEAEMKCIPEKGHTAVFWYQQKQSKELKFLIYFQNQQPLDQIDMVKERFSAVCPSSSLCSLGIRTCEAEDSALYLCSSSQSAINQDTQYFGPGTRLLVL.

As regards this clone: Mouse germline and gene names are used. The read finishes 1 residue shy of the CDR3 end, and the germline J gene is used to complete it. V gene TRBV1 combines with J gene TRBJ1-2; 10 positions match TRBD1. Germline values: CDR1 NSQYPW, CDR2 LRSPGD (reference sequence). V was clipped by 3 bases and J by 2 bases; unmatched bases: 3. The CDR3 sequence is 15 residues long. CDR3 residues: CTCSARDRGNSDYTF. The part of the CDR3 DNA that was read is TGCACCTGCAGTGCTCGGGACAGGGGCAACTCCGACTACACC.

In this sample, this clone turned up once. Gene names refer to mouse genes. The CDR3 goes on 1 residue after the read ends, and that part is filled in from the germline J gene. V is TRBV3 and J is TRBJ2-5; the D gene is possibly TRBD2 (6 bases). Trimming removed 3 bases at V and 3 bases at J, with 13 bases between. The CDR3 is made up of 15 amino acids. CDR1 and CDR2 (germline): SNHLY, FYNGKV (reference sequence). The part of the CDR3 DNA that was read is TGTGCCAGCAGCTTTGGCTGGGGCTTACAAGACACCCAGTAC. It codes for CASSFGWGLQDTQY. The full CDR3 protein reads CASSFGWGLQDTQYF.

Turning to this clone: The germline and genes are mouse ones. The read falls 1 residue short of the CDR3 end, and the missing part is taken from the germline J gene. The chain has TRBV3 and TRBJ2-4, with 7 bases that match TRBD2. The CDR3 is 16 amino acids. Germline V gene lookup returns CDR1 SNHLY and CDR2 FYNGKV (reference sequence). V shed 2 bases and J 0 bases; nucleotides not matched to a gene: 5. The CDR3 loop is CASSLSWGSSQNTLYF. CDR3 DNA, as far as it was read: TGTGCCAGCAGCTTATCCTGGGGGTCTAGTCAAAACACCTTGTAC. The variable domain in full, with the rest retrieved from reference TRBV3 and TRBJ2-4, is GPKVLQIPSHQIIDMGQMVTLNCDPVSNHLYFYWYKQILGQQMEFLVNFYNGKVMEKSKLFKDQFSVERPDGSYFTLKIQPTALEDSAVYFCASSLSWGSSQNTLYFGAGTRLSVL.

This clone was observed a few times. The germline and genes are mouse ones. From the germline J gene comes the end of the CDR3, since the read stops 1 residue before it. This sequence joins TRBV31 and TRBJ2-5; 7 bases are shared with TRBD2. The CDR3 runs 14 residues. The germline V gene encodes CDR1 GKSSPN and CDR2 SITVG. The ends lost 0 bases at V and 2 bases at J; junction bases unmatched: 2. The CDR3 loop is CAWSLGGVQDTQYF. Incomplete CDR3 DNA: TGTGCCTGGAGTCTGGGGGGGGTCCAAGACACCCAGTAC.

This clone ranks as large. Germline and genes here are mouse. From the germline J gene comes the end of the CDR3, since the read stops 1 residue before it. This rearrangement joins TRBV5 to TRBJ2-7, with 11 positions matching TRBD1. The germline gives CDR1 LGHNA, CDR2 YNLKQL (reference sequence). The CDR3 runs 15 residues. With V trimmed by 0 bases and J by 7 bases, 5 bases remained unmatched. Partial CDR3 DNA: TGTGCCAGCAGCCAAGATGGACAGGGGGCGGGGGAACAGTAC. It is translated as CASSQDGQGAGEQY. The whole CDR3 sequence is CASSQDGQGAGEQYF.

For this clone: Germline and genes here are mouse. The CDR3 is cut off 1 residue early in the read; its end comes from the germline J gene. This chain connects TRBV12-2 to TRBJ1-1, with a possible D match to TRBD1 (5 bases). This CDR3 region has 13 residues. Looked up from germline, CDR1 is SGHLS and CDR2 is HYDKME. V lost 3 bases to trimming and J lost 0 bases, with 7 bases between them. The CDR3 reads CASSGGANTEVFF. The covered CDR3 bases are TGTGCCAGCTCTGGGGGTGCAAACACAGAAGTCTTC.

With regard to this clone: Gene names and germline refer to mouse. The read stops 1 residue short of the end of the CDR3; the missing end is completed from the germline J gene. The chain couples TRBV16 to TRBJ1-2; TRBD1 agrees at 8 bases. CDR1 is SGHSA and CDR2 is FRNQAP in the germline V gene. The CDR3 contains 14 residues. Germline trimming cut 5 bases from V and 0 bases from J; bases unmatched to any gene: 2. CDR3: CASSRQGTNSDYTF. CDR3 bases read: TGTGCAAGCAGCCGACAGGGGACAAACTCCGACTACACC.

This clone turned up a few times. These gene names are mouse names. The CDR3 is cut off 1 residue early in the read; its end comes from the germline J gene. V usage is TRBV14 and J usage is TRBJ2-7, with a tentative D call TRBD1 (6 bases). The V end lost 4 bases, the J end lost 2 bases, and 10 bases lay between the germline ends. The germline V gene encodes CDR1 SGHDT and CDR2 FRDEAV. The CDR3 runs 13 residues. This CDR3 is CASSPAGAYEQYF. CDR3 DNA (partial): TGTGCCAGCAGTCCCGCAGGGGCCTATGAACAGTAC.

Comments on this clone: Gene names denote mouse genes. The read gets to within 1 residue of the CDR3 end, and the germline J gene fills in the rest. The chain is built from TRBV3 and TRBJ1-1, with 11 bases identical to TRBD1. This CDR3 contains 13 residues. Germline CDR1 reads SNHLY; CDR2 reads FYNGKV (reference sequence). The J segment lost 5 bases and the V segment lost 8 bases, leaving 4 bases of the junction unmatched. The sequenced CDR3 bases are TGTGCCAGCGCCGGGACAGGGGGGACAGAAGTCTTC. Translated: CASAGTGGTEVF. In full, the CDR3 reads CASAGTGGTEVFF.

This clone counts as large (0.1 to 1%). The gene names here belong to mouse. The CDR3 end is not reached by the read, which stops 1 residue before it; the germline J gene fills it in. The rearrangement joins TRBV26 to TRBJ2-7; TRBD1 is a possible D gene (6 bases). CDR1 is KGHPV and CDR2 is FQNQEV in the germline V gene (reference sequence). This CDR3 has 13 residues. The V end was cut by 2 bases, the J end by 2 bases, with 7 bases between. The sequenced CDR3 bases are TGTGCCAGCAGTCTGGGACAGCCCTATGAACAGTAC. This codes for CASSLGQPYEQY. The complete CDR3 protein is CASSLGQPYEQYF.

This clone is deemed large. Each gene name is a mouse one. With the read ending 1 residue before the CDR3 end, the germline J gene is used to fill in that end. The chain employs TRBV26 and TRBJ2-4, with TRBD2 as a possible D gene (6 bases). Trimming cost V 2 bases and J 1 base, with 7 bases left between them. The CDR3 runs 14 residues. The germline CDR1 and CDR2 sequences are KGHPV and FQNQEV (reference sequence). The chain's CDR3 is CASSLPGGQNTLYF. Incomplete CDR3 DNA: TGTGCCAGCAGTCTGCCTGGGGGTCAAAACACCTTGTAC.

Regarding this clone: Gene names are the mouse ones. The read halts 1 residue ahead of the CDR3 end, with the missing end drawn from the germline J gene. The V call is TRBV12-1, the J call TRBJ2-7; 7 nucleotides align to TRBD2. Trimming at V came to 2 bases and at J to 4 bases, leaving 4 bases not matched to a gene. From germline, CDR1 is SGHSN and CDR2 HYEKVE. The CDR3 extends over 13 amino acids. CDR3 residues: CASSPHWGYEQYF. CDR3 DNA (partial): TGTGCCAGCTCTCCCCACTGGGGATATGAACAGTAC.

To note about this clone: Gene names refer to mouse genes. The read falls 1 residue short of the CDR3 end, and the missing part is taken from the germline J gene. This rearrangement joins TRBV3 to TRBJ2-7; 11 bases fit TRBD2. The CDR3 loop spans 14 amino acids. Germline V gene lookup returns CDR1 SNHLY and CDR2 FYNGKV (reference sequence). V lost 5 bases to trimming and J lost 4 bases; unmatched junction nucleotides: 4. CDR3 bases read: TGTGCCAGCAGCCGCGGGGACTGGGGGTATGAACAGTAC. Translating gives CASSRGDWGYEQY. The whole CDR3 sequence reads CASSRGDWGYEQYF.